Shown below are 8 T cell receptor beta chains from a single sample sequenced in a study of T cell responses to AZD1222 COVID-19 vaccine. The assay was immunoSEQ multiplex PCR, and TCRdb's table has in-frame clones only and misses some. The sample has 180,000 or so clones, approximately 89% seen once; the top ten hold more than 1.5%. The sample consisted of peripheral blood, taken 28 days after the second AZD1222 dose. These receptors originate from an adult who received the AZD1222 COVID-19 vaccine.

The rearrangement links TRBV2 to TRBJ2-5; perhaps TRBD2 as D (6 bases). This CDR3 region has 15 residues. Germline lookup yields CDR1 SNHLY and CDR2 FYNNEI. V was trimmed by 3 bases and J by 5 bases, leaving 16 bases between them. CDR3 region: CASSEEGPGMETQYF. Written as DNA, the CDR3 is TGTGCCAGCAGTGAGGAGGGCCCAGGTATGGAGACCCAGTACTTC.

The chain couples TRBV5-1 to TRBJ1-1; a possible D gene is TRBD1 (5 bases). The CDR3 has 15 amino acids. Germline V CDR1 and CDR2: SGHRS, YFSETQ. The V and J ends lost 1 base and 6 bases respectively, with 16 bases between them. In DNA, the CDR3 is TGCGCCAGCAGCTTGCACGTAGGCAGGGATGCTGAAGCTTTCTTT. It encodes CASSLHVGRDAEAFF.

The chain employs TRBV5-1 and TRBJ1-1; D gene ambiguous. The V gene's germline CDR1 is SGHRS and CDR2 YFSETQ. CDR3 length equals 16 residues. V was shortened by 2 bases and J by 2 bases, with 16 bases between the two germline ends. In DNA, the CDR3 is TGCGCCAGCAGCTTTGGTCCGGGAGGTACCAACACTGAAGCTTTCTTT. Protein product: CASSFGPGGTNTEAFF.

This chain connects TRBV18 to TRBJ1-1; 7 bases are a match to TRBD1. Germline CDR1 is KGHSH and CDR2 is LQKENI. J was trimmed by 2 bases and V by 6 bases; bases with no gene match: 12. The CDR3 runs 16 residues. Here the CDR3 reads CASSRTTGTDNTEAFF. The CDR3 coding sequence is TGTGCCAGCTCCCGGACTACCGGGACAGATAACACTGAAGCTTTCTTT.

This chain connects TRBV19 to TRBJ1-5, with 7 bases lining up with TRBD1. The germline V gene encodes CDR1 LNHDA and CDR2 SQIVND (reference sequence). V shed 1 base, J shed 11 bases, and the junction held 11 bases outside the gene matches. The CDR3 loop spans 15 amino acids. CDR3 DNA sequence: TGTGCCAGTAGTATAGGGACAGGTCCCTTAGAGGCCCAGCATTTT. This sequence encodes CASSIGTGPLEAQHF. The whole variable domain, filled in from reference TRBV19 and TRBJ1-5, reads DGGITQSPKYLFRKEGQNVTLSCEQNLNHDAMYWYRQDPGQGLRLIYYSQIVNDFQKGDIAEGYSVSREKKESFPLTVTSAQKNPTAFYLCASSIGTGPLEAQHFGDGTRLSIL.

A remark on this clone: Within the sample, other DNA sequences also encode this same CDR3. The chain uses TRBV7-9 and TRBJ1-3, with D perhaps TRBD1 (6 bases). Trimming took 5 bases from V and 2 from J, leaving 10 bases between them. Germline CDR1 reads SEHNR; CDR2 reads FQNEAQ (reference sequence). The CDR3 contains 14 residues. CDR3 DNA: TGTGCCAGCAGCCTAGGGGGTACTGGAAACACCATATATTTT. It specifies CASSLGGTGNTIYF. The full variable domain, its missing parts supplied by reference TRBV7-9 and TRBJ1-3, is DTGVSQNPRHKITKRGQNVTFRCDPISEHNRLYWYRQTLGQGPEFLTYFQNEAQLEKSRLLSDRFSAERPKGSFSTLEIQRTEQGDSAMYLCASSLGGTGNTIYFGEGSWLTVV.

CDR3 in DNA: TGCGCCAGCAGCCAAGAAGGACTAGGAGCAGACGAGCAGTTCTTC. It translates to CASSQEGLGADEQFF. V usage is TRBV4-1 and J usage is TRBJ2-1, with TRBD2 matching 7 bases. Trimming cost V 0 bases and J 10 bases; bases outside gene matches: 9. This CDR3 spans 15 amino acids. CDR1 is MGHRA, CDR2 YSYEKL, per germline.

CDR3 in amino acids: CASSQRTSGRGRGYNEQFF. The CDR3 DNA reads as TGCGCCAGCAGCCAACGGACTAGCGGGAGAGGGAGGGGGTACAATGAGCAGTTCTTC. This chain links TRBV4-1 with TRBJ2-1; 13 bases align to TRBD2. The CDR3 loop spans 19 amino acids. V shed 2 bases and J 4 bases; nucleotides not matched to a gene: 11. The germline gives CDR1 MGHRA, CDR2 YSYEKL.